This passage covers 23 T cell receptor beta chains from one sample sequenced in a study of regulatory T cells in long-lasting Graves disease. Building the TCR beta libraries relied on iRepertoire HTBI primers, and CDR3 regions underwent Arm-PCR. One entry per CDR3 protein results from TCRdb running MiXCR on the multiplex PCR reads. Of 400,000 to 550,000 distinct CDR3 sequences in the sample, roughly 15% are singletons; the top ten hold roughly a tenth. Time point here: newly diagnosed GD, antithyroid drugs for less than 3 months. From RNA extracted from PBMCs, the TCR library was made. Another study also made use of these data, one on T cells in Graves' hyperthyroidism and ophthalmopathy.

Sequencing used peripheral blood mononuclear cells (PBMCs), obtained at new diagnosis, from a patient treated with antithyroid drugs. The receptors derive from a woman aged 30 to 39 with Graves disease.

This clonotype was seen repeatedly, ten times or more. V is TRBV3-1 and J is TRBJ1-1, with D unresolved. V lost 2 bases, J lost 1 base, and 2 bases lay in between. Germline V gives CDR1 LGHDT, CDR2 YNNKEL (reference sequence). This CDR3 is 12 amino acids long. CDR3 in DNA: TGTGCCAGCAGCCAAAAGAACACTGAAGCTTTCTTT. Translating it yields CASSQKNTEAFF.

There are many counts of this clonotype. The chain uses TRBV25-1 and TRBJ2-1; 14 nucleotides align to TRBD2. V was pared by 6 bases and J by 5 bases, with 15 bases of the junction left unmatched. Germline V CDR1 and CDR2: MGHDK, SYGVNS. This CDR3 region has 19 residues. CDR3 in DNA: TGTGCCAGCAGAGAGGGTCGACTAGCGGGAGGGCCCGGGAACAATGAGCAGTTCTTC. Its protein is CASREGRLAGGPGNNEQFF.

This clonotype occurred many times. The chain joins TRBV7-9 to TRBJ2-3; TRBD2 agrees at 7 bases. Germline CDR1 and CDR2: SEHNR and FQNEAQ (reference sequence). The CDR3 has 15 residues. Trimming cost V 1 base and J 2 bases; bases outside gene matches: 3. CDR3 region: CASSLERGLTDTQYF. The CDR3 DNA sequence: TGTGCCAGCAGCTTAGAGCGGGGCCTCACAGATACGCAGTATTTT.

The table lists this clonotype with many counts. The chain links TRBV11-3 to TRBJ2-1; 8 nucleotides agree with TRBD2. The CDR3 loop spans 15 amino acids. CDR1 and CDR2 from the germline V gene are SGHNT and YENEEA. The V segment lost 0 bases and the J segment 6 bases; nucleotides outside the gene matches: 4. The CDR3: CASSLDSGRVNEQFF. CDR3 DNA: TGTGCCAGCAGCTTAGACAGCGGGAGAGTCAATGAGCAGTTCTTC.

This clonotype was seen more than once but under ten times. The V call is TRBV7-9, the J call TRBJ2-7; D unclear. Trimming cost V 5 bases and J 4 bases, with 12 bases left between them. Germline CDR1 is SEHNR and CDR2 is FQNEAQ (reference sequence). The CDR3 loop spans 13 amino acids. The DNA for the CDR3 is TGTGCCAGCAGCCGCCCCGGGCCGTACGAGCAGTACTTC. It codes for CASSRPGPYEQYF.

This clonotype occurred many times. J is TRBJ2-5 and V is TRBV5-1; a possible D gene is TRBD2 (5 bases). Trimming shortened V by 5 bases and J by 2 bases, and 16 bases separated the two germline ends. The CDR3 has 15 residues. Germline lookup yields CDR1 SGHRS and CDR2 YFSETQ. CDR3 amino acids: CASSHSEGAQETQYF. The CDR3 DNA reads as TGCGCCAGCAGTCATTCTGAGGGTGCTCAAGAGACCCAGTACTTC.

A note on this clonotype: A read error is the likely source, as a far larger clone sits one nucleotide away. The chain combines TRBV7-8 with TRBJ2-1; 14 bases align to TRBD2. V was pared by 1 base and J by 7 bases, with 3 bases of the junction left unmatched. The length of the CDR3 is 16 residues. Germline CDR1 reads SGHVS; CDR2 reads FQNEAQ. The CDR3 coding sequence is TGTGCCAGCAGCTTAGGGGGGACTAGCGGGAGAAATGAGCAGTTCTTC. Translating it yields CASSLGGTSGRNEQFF.

The chain has TRBV6-1 and TRBJ2-7; 13 nucleotides match TRBD2. The CDR3 totals 18 residues. J was trimmed by 2 bases and V by 8 bases; bases with no gene match: 15. Germline V gives CDR1 MNHNS, CDR2 SASEGT. As DNA, the CDR3 is TGTGCCAGCTATAAGGGACTAGCGGGACCTAACCCAGCCTACGAGCAGTACTTC. Translation: CASYKGLAGPNPAYEQYF.

This clonotype was counted ten times or more. The chain's CDR3 is CARADNGDYGYTF. CDR3 sequence (DNA): TGTGCCAGGGCGGACAACGGGGACTATGGCTACACCTTC. This chain uses TRBV2 with TRBJ1-2; a weak D match, TRBD1 (5 bases). Trimming shortened V by 9 bases and J by 3 bases, and 14 bases separated the two germline ends. The CDR3 spans 13 residues. Germline CDR1 and CDR2: SNHLY and FYNNEI.

In its sample, this clonotype was seen a few times. V usage is TRBV7-3 and J usage is TRBJ2-3; D is unresolved. This CDR3 has 14 amino acids. Germline CDR1 SGHTA, CDR2 FQGTGA. The germline V and J ends were trimmed by 5 bases and 1 base, with 10 bases remaining between them. The CDR3 region is CASSPVVGTDTQYF. The CDR3 coding sequence is TGTGCCAGCAGCCCCGTAGTTGGCACAGATACGCAGTATTTT. Looking up the rest from reference TRBV7-3 and TRBJ2-3 gives the full variable domain: GAGVSQTPSNKVTEKGKYVELRCDPISGHTALYWYRQSLGQGPEFLIYFQGTGAADDSGLPNDRFFAVRPEGSVSTLKIQRTERGDSAVYLCASSPVVGTDTQYFGPGTRLTVL.

V usage is TRBV4-3 and J usage is TRBJ2-7, with D maybe TRBD1 (6 bases). The CDR3 extends over 14 amino acids. V shed 0 bases and J shed 3 bases, with 9 bases lying between them. CDR1 is LGHNA, CDR2 YSLEER, per germline. The CDR3 region is CASSQDRGFYEQYF. CDR3 bases: TGCGCCAGCAGCCAAGATAGGGGGTTCTACGAGCAGTACTTC.

This clonotype was detected ten times or more. This sequence joins TRBV30 and TRBJ1-4; D not resolved. Germline-derived CDR1 and CDR2 are GTSNPN and SVGIG (reference sequence). The CDR3 extends over 13 amino acids. Trimming took off 4 bases at V and 4 bases at J, with 10 bases between the two ends. This chain's CDR3 is CAWMVKNNEKLFF. The CDR3 DNA follows: TGTGCCTGGATGGTAAAAAATAATGAAAAACTGTTTTTT.

This clonotype was detected a few times. This chain uses TRBV29-1 with TRBJ2-5; D might be TRBD2 (5 bases). V dropped 6 bases and J dropped 3 bases, with 14 bases sitting between them. The CDR3 length is 13 residues. CDR1 SQVTM and CDR2 ANQGSEA come from the germline V gene. The CDR3 bases are TGCAGCGTCGCCCGGGATCGCAAAGAGACCCAGTACTTC. Protein: CSVARDRKETQYF.

V is TRBV20-1 and J is TRBJ2-3; the match to TRBD2 covers 9 bases. Germline trimming cut 0 bases from V and 5 bases from J; bases unmatched to any gene: 12. The germline gives CDR1 DFQATT, CDR2 SNEGSKA (reference sequence). The CDR3 loop spans 17 amino acids. The CDR3 reads CSARDSGGRAGVDTQYF. For the CDR3, the DNA is TGCAGTGCTAGAGATTCAGGCGGGAGGGCCGGCGTAGATACGCAGTATTTT.

This clonotype was seen many times. This chain connects TRBV30 to TRBJ2-2; D is unclear. CDR1 and CDR2 (germline): GTSNPN, SVGIG (reference sequence). Trimming shortened V by 1 base and J by 2 bases, and 11 bases separated the two germline ends. The CDR3 has 15 amino acids. The chain's CDR3 is CAWSGNLYNTGELFF. The CDR3 DNA reads as TGTGCCTGGAGTGGGAATTTGTATAACACCGGGGAGCTGTTTTTT. The full variable domain, completed using reference TRBV30 and TRBJ2-2, is SQTIHQWPATLVQPVGSPLSLECTVEGTSNPNLYWYRQAAGRGLQLLFYSVGIGQISSEVPQNLSASRPQDRQFILSSKKLLLSDSGFYLCAWSGNLYNTGELFFGEGSRLTVL.

This clonotype was counted at least ten times. CDR3 in amino acids: CASSLLGEQYF. The CDR3 region has the DNA TGTGCCAGCAGTTTATTAGGGGAGCAGTACTTC. V usage is TRBV12-3 or TRBV12-4 and J usage is TRBJ2-7; D is unclear. V was pared by 2 bases and J by 7 bases, with 6 bases between. CDR3 length equals 11 residues.

For this clonotype: This likely traces to a read error, being one base from a far larger clone. The chain couples TRBV29-1 to TRBJ2-3; maybe TRBD2 (5 bases). TRBJ2-7 matches the DNA end more closely, so the J call is doubtful. There are 13 residues in the CDR3. From germline, CDR1 is SQVTM and CDR2 ANQGSEA. The CDR3 nucleotides read TGCAGCGCCGTAGAGGAGGTGGGCTGCGAGCAGTACTTC. Translation gives CSAVEEVGCEQYF.

This clonotype was seen more than once but under ten times. This rearrangement joins TRBV10-3 to TRBJ1-6; 10 nucleotides agree with TRBD1. The CDR3 covers 16 residues. The germline V gene has CDR1 ENHRY and CDR2 SYGVKD. V shed 0 bases and J 9 bases; nucleotides not matched to a gene: 5. CDR3 sequence (DNA): TGTGCCATCAGTGAGTCCCCGGGACAGGGGAGTTCACCCCTCCACTTT. The encoded protein is CAISESPGQGSSPLHF.

This clonotype was counted ten times or more. V and J are TRBV27 and TRBJ2-7; the match to TRBD2 covers 11 bases. Germline lookup yields CDR1 MNHEY and CDR2 SMNVEV (reference sequence). V shed 10 bases and J 5 bases; nucleotides not matched to a gene: 7. This CDR3 is 13 amino acids long. CDR3 amino acids: CATKTSGTDEQYF. The CDR3 nucleotides read TGTGCCACCAAGACTAGCGGGACTGACGAGCAGTACTTC.

The gene calls are TRBV2 and TRBJ1-5; D perhaps matches TRBD1 (6 bases). This CDR3 is built from 16 residues. The germline V gene has CDR1 SNHLY and CDR2 FYNNEI. V lost 2 bases and J lost 1, with 12 bases in between. The DNA of the CDR3 is TGTGCCAGCAGTGAATCGGGGGCTCGAAGCAATCAGCCCCAGCATTTT. Its translation is CASSESGARSNQPQHF.

This clonotype was detected ten times or more. The V and J genes are TRBV15 and TRBJ2-1; possibly TRBD1 or TRBD2 for D (5 bases each). The CDR3 has 15 amino acids. Germline CDR1 LNHNV, CDR2 YYDKDF (reference sequence). V lost 8 bases to trimming and J lost 7 bases, with 21 bases between them. The CDR3 reads CATRSGTRPGNEQFF. The DNA of the CDR3 is TGTGCCACCCGGTCCGGGACCCGACCGGGGAATGAGCAGTTCTTC. The variable domain in full, with the rest retrieved from reference TRBV15 and TRBJ2-1, is DAMVIQNPRYQVTQFGKPVTLSCSQTLNHNVMYWYQQKSSQAPKLLFHYYDKDFNNEADTPDNFQSRRPNTSFCFLDIRSPGLGDTAMYLCATRSGTRPGNEQFFGPGTRLTVL.

This clonotype was recorded at least ten times. V and J are TRBV28 and TRBJ2-7; D gene unclear. CDR1 and CDR2 from the germline V gene are MDHEN and SYDVKM. The V gene lost 6 bases and the J gene lost 6 bases, with 12 bases spanning the gap. This CDR3 spans 12 amino acids. The CDR3: CASSRRLTEQYF. For the CDR3, the DNA is TGTGCCAGCAGCCGCCGATTAACCGAGCAGTACTTC.

The sample holds a few counts of this clonotype. The chain combines TRBV19 with TRBJ1-1; TRBD1 matches at 7 bases. The ends lost 5 bases at V and 0 bases at J; junction bases unmatched: 6. The CDR3 contains 15 residues. Germline V gene lookup returns CDR1 LNHDA and CDR2 SQIVND (reference sequence). The chain's CDR3 is CASSWDSSMNTEAFF. DNA of the CDR3: TGTGCCAGTAGTTGGGACAGCAGCATGAACACTGAAGCTTTCTTT.